The 32 T cell receptor beta chains below come from one sample, sequenced in a study of T cells in Graves' hyperthyroidism and ophthalmopathy. RNA transcripts provided the source from which TCR beta CDR3 regions were amplified. HTBI primers were the set used in a first-round RT-PCR of the TCR CDR3. TCRdb reprocessed the multiplex PCR reads via MiXCR and lists one record per CDR3 protein. The repertoire holds roughly 350,000 distinct CDR3 sequences, with approximately 15% as singletons. Sequencing was done on a sample of blood. All receptors come from a woman aged 25 to 45 with Graves' hyperthyroidism.

This clonotype was found many times. The chain joins TRBV24-1 to TRBJ1-5; no clear D. Trimming took off 4 bases at V and 1 base at J, with 13 bases between the two ends. CDR3 length: 16 amino acids. Germline CDR1 KGHDR, CDR2 SFDVKD. In DNA form, the CDR3 reads TGTGCCACCAGTGAAGGCTCTAGAGGGAGCAATCAGCCCCAGCATTTT. It specifies CATSEGSRGSNQPQHF.

The chain links TRBV7-2 to TRBJ2-3; TRBD2 agrees at 9 bases. V lost 5 bases and J lost 15; bases outside the gene matches: 21. In germline, CDR1 is SGHTA, CDR2 FQGNSA. The CDR3 is 16 residues long. The CDR3 here is CASSNRAGGSTDTPYF. For the CDR3, the DNA is TGTGCCAGCAGCAACCGTGCGGGAGGGAGCACAGATACCCCTTATTTT. Combining the CDR3 with reference TRBV7-2 and TRBJ2-3 gives the whole variable domain GAGVSQSPSNKVTEKGKDVELRCDPISGHTALYWYRQSLGQGLEFLIYFQGNSAPDKSGLPSDRFSAERTGGSVSTLTIQRTQQEDSAVYLCASSNRAGGSTDTPYFGPGTRLTVL.

The J gene is TRBJ2-2, the V gene TRBV7-3, with a tentative D call TRBD2 (5 bases). Germline values: CDR1 SGHTA, CDR2 FQGTGA. This CDR3 spans 15 amino acids. With 4 bases removed from V and 3 bases from J, the gap between germline ends came to 12 bases. The CDR3 DNA reads as TGTGCCAGCAGCTCTAAATACGGGGACACCGGGGAGCTGTTTTTT. This translates into CASSSKYGDTGELFF.

With regard to this clonotype: An end of the junction differs from the germline gene, which may be a read error. V gene TRBV6-6 combines with J gene TRBJ2-2; D is unclear. CDR3 size: 14 residues. The germline V gene encodes CDR1 MNHNY and CDR2 SVGAGI (reference sequence). The CDR3 DNA reads as TGTGCCAACAGTTACTCGGGGAACACCGGGGAGCTGTTTTTT. Its translation: CANSYSGNTGELFF.

The chain has TRBV4-2 and TRBJ2-7, with 7 nucleotides matching TRBD2. Unmatched junction bases numbered 6, after V lost 4 bases and J lost 0 bases. Germline CDR1 LGHNA, CDR2 YNFKEQ. The CDR3 extends over 15 amino acids. The CDR3 nucleotides read TGTGCCAGCAGCCCGGCTAGCGGCGACTCCTACGAGCAGTACTTC. This translates into CASSPASGDSYEQYF.

The rearrangement links TRBV24-1 to TRBJ2-5; TRBD2 matches at 9 bases. CDR1 is KGHDR and CDR2 is SFDVKD in the germline V gene. This CDR3 is 15 amino acids long. The V gene end was trimmed by 2 bases and the J gene end by 4 bases; junction bases not matched to a gene: 4. The CDR3 coding sequence is TGTGCCACCAGTGATTCGCGGGGGGGGTCAGAGACCCAGTACTTC. Encoded protein: CATSDSRGGSETQYF.

This clonotype was counted only a few times. This chain joins TRBV4-1 and TRBJ1-5; no firm D call. The CDR3 is made up of 15 amino acids. Trimming took 1 base from V and 6 from J, leaving 13 bases between them. Germline loops: CDR1 MGHRA, CDR2 YSYEKL. The CDR3 here is CASSQVWEWGQPQHF. CDR3 coding DNA: TGCGCCAGCAGCCAAGTCTGGGAATGGGGTCAGCCCCAGCATTTT.

This clonotype was recorded at least ten times. The V gene is TRBV11-2, the J gene TRBJ2-7, with TRBD2 matching 7 bases. J lost 7 bases, V lost 10 bases, and 16 bases had no gene match. The CDR3 has 14 residues. Germline V gives CDR1 SGHAT, CDR2 FQNNGV. CDR3 DNA: TGTGCCACCGCCTTGGGGGGGAGGGGTGGGGAGCAGTACTTC. Translated, it gives CATALGGRGGEQYF.

Comment on this clonotype: This may be a read error, as it is one base from a much larger clone. V usage is TRBV12-3 or TRBV12-4 and J usage is TRBJ2-7; D gene unclear. V lost 5 bases and J 3 bases, leaving 8 bases between the germline ends. The CDR3 is 12 residues long. CDR3 protein: CASSIPYYEQYF. The CDR3 DNA reads as TGTGCCAGCAGTATACCATACTACGAGCAGTACTTC.

In this sample, this clonotype turned up many times. The rearrangement links TRBV2 to TRBJ1-1; D is possibly TRBD1 (6 bases). With 9 bases removed from V and 6 bases from J, the gap between germline ends came to 14 bases. The CDR3 runs to 12 residues. Germline V gives CDR1 SNHLY, CDR2 FYNNEI. The CDR3 protein is CARQGGWSEAFF. The CDR3 DNA reads as TGTGCCAGACAGGGTGGTTGGTCTGAAGCTTTCTTT.

This clonotype was seen a handful of times. V and J are TRBV12-3 or TRBV12-4 and TRBJ1-6; unclear D gene. The CDR3 sequence is 14 residues long. V dropped 7 bases and J dropped 6 bases, with 13 bases sitting between them. CDR3 protein: CASNLGGSNSPLHF. DNA for the CDR3: TGTGCCAGCAACCTCGGAGGTAGTAATTCACCCCTCCACTTT.

This clonotype appeared many times. The chain uses TRBV11-2 and TRBJ2-7; the D is unclear. CDR1 SGHAT and CDR2 FQNNGV come from the germline V gene. The CDR3 consists of 14 residues. Trimming stripped 0 bases from V and 2 bases from J, with 8 bases between. CDR3 in DNA: TGTGCCAGCAGCTTAGAAAGCCTTCCCTACGAGCAGTACTTC. Translating gives CASSLESLPYEQYF.

This clonotype was detected many times. The genes are TRBV6-1 and TRBJ2-2, with D perhaps TRBD2 (5 bases). The CDR3 consists of 17 residues. The V end lost 5 bases, the J end lost 4 bases, and 20 bases lay between the germline ends. CDR1 MNHNS and CDR2 SASEGT come from the germline V gene. The CDR3 DNA follows: TGTGCCAGCAGTACCCCCGGAGGAGGAGCCCCCACCGGGGAGCTGTTTTTT. Amino acid sequence: CASSTPGGGAPTGELFF.

The chain couples TRBV7-9 to TRBJ2-3, with no clear D. CDR1 SEHNR and CDR2 FQNEAQ come from the germline V gene (reference sequence). V shed 7 bases and J shed 4 bases, with 21 bases lying between them. The CDR3 runs 16 residues. The CDR3 DNA is TGTGCCAGCAATTTCTGGGTGGGTGGCGTCGCAGATACGCAGTATTTT. It is translated as CASNFWVGGVADTQYF.

This clonotype was counted a few times. The chain recombines TRBV30 with TRBJ2-7; 8 nucleotides line up with TRBD1. J lost 5 bases, V lost 7 bases, and 16 bases had no gene match. The germline V gene encodes CDR1 GTSNPN and CDR2 SVGIG (reference sequence). The CDR3 runs 15 residues. The CDR3 DNA is TGTGCCTCTCGTTATTTCCGGGACAGGTCCAACGAGCAGTACTTC. Translating it yields CASRYFRDRSNEQYF.

The chain links TRBV7-9 to TRBJ1-5; 7 bases line up with TRBD1. This CDR3 is 17 amino acids long. CDR1 and CDR2 from the germline V gene are SEHNR and FQNEAQ (reference sequence). V dropped 1 base and J dropped 5; count of bases not matched to a gene: 11. CDR3 protein: CASSLGPQGRLDQPQHF. The CDR3 DNA sequence: TGTGCCAGCAGCTTAGGCCCACAGGGGAGGTTGGATCAGCCCCAGCATTTT. The whole variable domain, remainder taken from reference TRBV7-9 and TRBJ1-5, is DTGVSQNPRHKITKRGQNVTFRCDPISEHNRLYWYRQTLGQGPEFLTYFQNEAQLEKSRLLSDRFSAERPKGSFSTLEIQRTEQGDSAMYLCASSLGPQGRLDQPQHFGDGTRLSIL.

The chain has TRBV12-3 or TRBV12-4 and TRBJ2-3, with D possibly matching TRBD1 (6 bases). The CDR3 is 15 residues long. V was trimmed by 6 bases and J by 2 bases, leaving 15 bases between them. The CDR3, as DNA: TGTGCCAGCAGCAAACTCGGACAGAACACAGATACGCAGTATTTT. The encoded protein is CASSKLGQNTDTQYF.

This clonotype was detected many times. This sequence joins TRBV28 and TRBJ2-7; TRBD1 matches at 9 bases. The germline CDR1 and CDR2 sequences are MDHEN and SYDVKM. After removal of 6 bases from V and 2 bases from J, the junction contained 8 bases not matched to a gene. This CDR3 contains 15 residues. The CDR3 protein is CASSQDRDRAYEQYF. The CDR3 DNA follows: TGTGCCAGCAGCCAAGACCGGGACAGGGCCTACGAGCAGTACTTC. Combining the CDR3 with reference TRBV28 and TRBJ2-7 gives the whole variable domain DVKVTQSSRYLVKRTGEKVFLECVQDMDHENMFWYRQDPGLGLRLIYFSYDVKMKEKGDIPEGYSVSREKKERFSLILESASTNQTSMYLCASSQDRDRAYEQYFGPGTRLTVT.

The chain carries TRBV9 and TRBJ1-5, with D possibly matching TRBD1 (6 bases). The ends were cut back, 2 bases at V and 1 base at J, with 10 bases in the middle. This CDR3 contains 15 residues. CDR1 is SGDLS and CDR2 is YYNGEE in the germline V gene. The CDR3 sequence: CASSVSDRSNQPQHF. The CDR3 DNA reads TGTGCCAGCAGCGTCTCCGACAGGAGCAATCAGCCCCAGCATTTT.

This clonotype was seen at least ten times. The genes are TRBV7-9 and TRBJ2-5; no reliable D call. Trimming shortened V by 5 bases and J by 7 bases, and 20 bases separated the two germline ends. Germline values: CDR1 SEHNR, CDR2 FQNEAQ (reference sequence). CDR3 size: 15 residues. The CDR3 spells CASSPVLGRWGTQYF. CDR3 coding DNA: TGTGCCAGCAGCCCCGTATTAGGTCGTTGGGGGACCCAGTACTTC. Complete variable domain (other parts from reference TRBV7-9 and TRBJ2-5): DTGVSQNPRHKITKRGQNVTFRCDPISEHNRLYWYRQTLGQGPEFLTYFQNEAQLEKSRLLSDRFSAERPKGSFSTLEIQRTEQGDSAMYLCASSPVLGRWGTQYFGPGTRLLVL.

At least ten counts were recorded for this clonotype. The chain couples TRBV6-2 or TRBV6-3 to TRBJ2-7; D is undetermined. There are 11 residues in the CDR3. The ends were cut back, 8 bases at V and 6 bases at J, with 11 bases in the middle. CDR1 and CDR2 (germline): MNHEY, SVGEGT. CDR3 residues: CASYDRSEQYF. The DNA of the CDR3 is TGTGCCAGCTACGATAGATCCGAGCAGTACTTC.

This chain connects TRBV27 to TRBJ2-7; D is ambiguous. CDR3 length equals 15 residues. The germline V gene encodes CDR1 MNHEY and CDR2 SMNVEV (reference sequence). V lost 3 bases to trimming and J lost 2 bases, with 14 bases between them. The CDR3 loop reads CASSFRALGPYEQYF. CDR3 DNA sequence: TGTGCCAGCAGTTTTAGGGCTCTAGGACCCTACGAGCAGTACTTC.

In this sample, this clonotype turned up many times. V and J are TRBV9 and TRBJ1-2, with 9 bases matching TRBD1. The CDR3 runs 14 residues. J was trimmed by 2 bases and V by 5 bases; bases with no gene match: 4. Looked up from germline, CDR1 is SGDLS and CDR2 is YYNGEE. The CDR3 reads CASSGQGPNYGYTF. In DNA, the CDR3 is TGTGCCAGCAGTGGACAGGGGCCGAACTATGGCTACACCTTC.

The chain carries TRBV6-6 and TRBJ1-5; no clear D. CDR1 is MNHNY, CDR2 SVGAGI, per germline (reference sequence). CDR3 length: 14 amino acids. V was shortened by 0 bases and J by 6 bases, with 9 bases between the two germline ends. In nucleotides, the CDR3 is TGTGCCAGCAGTTACTCGGGTGGGTCTCAGCCCCAGCATTTT. Its translation is CASSYSGGSQPQHF.

This clonotype was counted at least ten times. V and J are TRBV28 and TRBJ1-2, with D hard to call. The V gene's germline CDR1 is MDHEN and CDR2 SYDVKM. This CDR3 is built from 15 residues. The V end was cut by 10 bases, the J end by 8 bases, with 26 bases between. CDR3 bases: TGTGCCACCGCCCCGGGCAGGCCTAGTAGTTACGGCTACACCTTC. This sequence encodes CATAPGRPSSYGYTF.

The chain carries TRBV27 and TRBJ2-1, with D possibly called TRBD1 or TRBD2 (5 bases each). The CDR3 has 13 residues. Trimming cost V 3 bases and J 13 bases, with 16 bases left between them. Germline loops: CDR1 MNHEY, CDR2 SMNVEV (reference sequence). Here the CDR3 reads CASSFGARGQQFF. Here the CDR3 DNA reads TGTGCCAGCAGTTTCGGAGCCCGGGGCCAACAGTTCTTC.

V is TRBV20-1 and J is TRBJ2-4; 16 bases are a match to TRBD2. The CDR3 contains 15 residues. Germline loops: CDR1 DFQATT, CDR2 SNEGSKA (reference sequence). CDR3: CSTPGLAGGRDIQYF. The DNA of the CDR3 is TGCAGCACACCGGGACTAGCGGGAGGGAGGGACATTCAGTACTTC.

This clonotype has just a few counts. CDR3 DNA sequence: TGTGCCACCAGTGACCACACAAAGTTCGGGGATGAGCAGTTCTTC. Translated: CATSDHTKFGDEQFF. The rearrangement joins TRBV24-1 to TRBJ2-1, with a weak D call TRBD2 (5 bases). CDR3 length: 15 amino acids. Germline assignment: CDR1 KGHDR and CDR2 SFDVKD. Trimming took 4 bases from V and 8 from J, leaving 17 bases between them.

V gene TRBV20-1 combines with J gene TRBJ2-2, with 8 bases identical to TRBD2. From germline, CDR1 is DFQATT and CDR2 SNEGSKA (reference sequence). The CDR3 loop spans 14 amino acids. J gave up 5 bases and V 6 bases, and 8 bases lay outside the gene matches. The CDR3 is CSAPSGGRTGELFF. CDR3 DNA sequence: TGCAGTGCCCCGAGCGGGGGAAGGACCGGGGAGCTGTTTTTT.

In this sample, this clonotype turned up a few times. This sequence joins TRBV7-2 and TRBJ2-6; D ambiguous. V gave up 2 bases and J gave up 1 base, with 6 bases separating them. The germline V gene encodes CDR1 SGHTA and CDR2 FQGNSA. This CDR3 has 15 amino acids. For the CDR3, the DNA is TGTGCCAGCAGCTTATTCTCTTCTGGGGCCAACGTCCTGACTTTC. Translated: CASSLFSSGANVLTF.

In this sample, this clonotype turned up a few times. The chain uses TRBV7-2 and TRBJ2-1, with 10 positions matching TRBD2. Germline V gene data show CDR1 as SGHTA and CDR2 as FQGNSA. The CDR3 has 14 residues. Trimming removed 5 bases from V and 6 bases from J; junction bases left unmatched: 4. This CDR3 is CASSARLAGNEQFF. CDR3 DNA: TGTGCCAGCAGCGCCCGACTAGCGGGCAATGAGCAGTTCTTC.

Ten or more counts support this clonotype. J is TRBJ1-5 and V is TRBV6-1; D unresolved. The CDR3 has 13 residues. Germline-derived CDR1 and CDR2 are MNHNS and SASEGT. Trimming took 6 bases from V and 6 from J, leaving 12 bases between them. CDR3 coding DNA: TGTGCCAGCAGCACTGACTGGGGTCAGCCCCAGCATTTT. Translation gives CASSTDWGQPQHF.